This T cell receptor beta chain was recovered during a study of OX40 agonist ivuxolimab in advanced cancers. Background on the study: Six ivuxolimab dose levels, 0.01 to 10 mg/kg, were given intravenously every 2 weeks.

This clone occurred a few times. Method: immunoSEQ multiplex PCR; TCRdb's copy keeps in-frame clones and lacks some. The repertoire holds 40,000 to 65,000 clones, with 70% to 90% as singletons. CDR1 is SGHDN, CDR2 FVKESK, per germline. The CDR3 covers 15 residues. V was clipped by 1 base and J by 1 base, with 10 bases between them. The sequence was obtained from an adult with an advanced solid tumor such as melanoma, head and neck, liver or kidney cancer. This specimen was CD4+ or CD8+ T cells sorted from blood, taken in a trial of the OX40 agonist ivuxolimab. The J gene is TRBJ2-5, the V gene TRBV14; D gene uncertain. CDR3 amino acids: CASSQGAGPQETQYF. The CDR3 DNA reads TGTGCCAGCAGCCAAGGTGCAGGACCCCAAGAGACCCAGTACTTC.